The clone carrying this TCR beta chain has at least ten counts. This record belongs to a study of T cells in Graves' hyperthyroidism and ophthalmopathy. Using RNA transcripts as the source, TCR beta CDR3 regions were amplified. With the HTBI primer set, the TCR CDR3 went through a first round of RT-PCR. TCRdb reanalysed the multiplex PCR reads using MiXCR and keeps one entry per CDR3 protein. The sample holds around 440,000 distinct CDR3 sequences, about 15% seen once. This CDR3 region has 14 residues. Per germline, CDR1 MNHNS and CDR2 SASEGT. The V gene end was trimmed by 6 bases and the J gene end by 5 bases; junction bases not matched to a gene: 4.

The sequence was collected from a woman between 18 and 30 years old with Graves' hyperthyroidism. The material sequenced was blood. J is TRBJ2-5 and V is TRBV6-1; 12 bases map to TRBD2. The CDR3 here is CASRLTSGSETQYF. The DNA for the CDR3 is TGTGCCAGCAGACTGACTAGCGGGAGTGAGACCCAGTACTTC.